This record looks at one TCR beta chain sequence and its context. No antigen is known for it. The entry originates in a study of B cell selection in AIRE deficiency. Per the original data handling: Patients' Tregs yielded some 5.6x10^4 distinct TCRbeta sequences; donors' 85,000 to 100,000. The table came from immunoSEQ multiplex PCR; TCRdb's copy has only in-frame clones and leaves some out. V and J calls and clone size are given by that table; D and trimming were obtained from the DNA. The sample has 20,000 to 25,000 clones, approximately 94% seen once. Study-level results: Shared Treg sequences had shorter CDR3s, biased toward rearrangements with few non-templated insertions. Healthy donors alone shared more than 30% of several thousand Treg sequences; patients alone approximately 9%.

CDR3 length equals 14 residues. V lost 5 bases and J 4 bases, leaving 14 bases between the germline ends. CDR1 is KGHSH and CDR2 is LQKENI in the germline V gene. Sorted regulatory T cells were CD4-positive, CD25-high and CD127-low or negative. This chain links TRBV18 with TRBJ2-5, with D possibly being TRBD2 (5 bases). The sequenced sample consisted of Tregs sorted from PBMCs. The sequence came from a human donor with AIRE deficiency. The CDR3, as DNA: TGTGCCAGCTCAGCGAAGATGCTAGCAGAGACCCAGTACTTC. This sequence encodes CASSAKMLAETQYF.